The 22 T cell receptor beta chains given below trace back to one sample, sequenced in a study of Tregs in tolerant kidney transplant recipients. The data were produced by immunoSEQ multiplex PCR, yet TCRdb's version contains in-frame clones alone and is incomplete. The sample records some 68,000 clones, roughly 84% being singletons. Sequenced material: CD4+ T cells from blood. The receptor set was obtained from a human donor in good health.

This chain links TRBV6-5 with TRBJ2-3; 8 bases agree with TRBD1. With V trimmed by 10 bases and J by 3 bases, 6 bases remained unmatched. The germline CDR1 and CDR2 sequences are MNHEY and SVGAGI. This CDR3 region has 13 residues. This CDR3 is CATRDRTTDTQYF. CDR3 in DNA: TGTGCCACCCGGGACAGGACGACAGATACGCAGTATTTT.

This clone showed up just once. The chain carries TRBV6-1 and TRBJ1-1, with TRBD1 matching 7 bases. Per the germline V gene, CDR1 is MNHNS and CDR2 is SASEGT. With 6 bases clipped from V and 8 bases from J, the junction kept 3 bases outside the gene matches. This CDR3 is built from 11 residues. The CDR3 loop reads CASRKQGEAFF. The CDR3 region has the DNA TGTGCCAGCAGGAAACAGGGGGAAGCTTTCTTT.

The rearrangement links TRBV7-6 to TRBJ2-1, with D possibly being TRBD1 (6 bases). CDR3 size: 11 residues. Germline loops: CDR1 SGHVS, CDR2 FNYEAQ. Trimming stripped 5 bases from V and 10 bases from J, with 9 bases between. CDR3 DNA sequence: TGTGCCAGCAGCCCCGGACAGGAGCAGTTCTTC. This codes for CASSPGQEQFF.

The V call is TRBV7-2, the J call TRBJ2-7; D is possibly TRBD2 (5 bases). Germline V gene data show CDR1 as SGHTA and CDR2 as FQGNSA. Trimming removed 5 bases from V and 7 bases from J, with 27 bases in between. This CDR3 is built from 17 residues. The DNA of the CDR3 is TGTGCCAGCAGCGTAGGTTTAGAGAGGGTTCTGTCTAGGGAGCAGTACTTC. This gives the protein CASSVGLERVLSREQYF.

The CDR3 DNA reads TGTGCCAGCAGCCCGGGGACGATTCGCACAGATACGCAGTATTTT. Its protein product is CASSPGTIRTDTQYF. This chain uses TRBV9 with TRBJ2-3; D is tentatively TRBD1 or TRBD2 (5 bases each). Per the germline V gene, CDR1 is SGDLS and CDR2 is YYNGEE. CDR3 length equals 15 residues. The V and J ends lost 4 bases and 1 base respectively, with 13 bases between them.

This chain joins TRBV7-9 and TRBJ1-2, with a tentative D call TRBD1 (5 bases). The ends were cut back, 5 bases at V and 2 bases at J, with 9 bases in the middle. The CDR3 spans 13 residues. CDR1 SEHNR and CDR2 FQNEAQ come from the germline V gene (reference sequence). The CDR3 DNA follows: TGTGCCAGCAGCCCTGACAGAAACTATGGCTACACCTTC. This sequence encodes CASSPDRNYGYTF.

This clone has more than one count but fewer than ten. V is TRBV5-8 and J is TRBJ2-5; 8 nucleotides line up with TRBD2. V lost 0 bases and J lost 0; bases outside the gene matches: 4. Germline V lookup: CDR1 SGHTS, CDR2 YDEGEE. This CDR3 is built from 16 residues. The CDR3 reads CASSLVSGAYQETQYF. DNA of the CDR3: TGTGCCAGCAGCTTGGTTAGCGGGGCGTACCAAGAGACCCAGTACTTC.

The chain employs TRBV2 and TRBJ1-2; TRBD1 matches at 10 bases. The CDR3 contains 15 residues. Per the germline V gene, CDR1 is SNHLY and CDR2 is FYNNEI. The trim removed 6 bases at V and 6 bases at J, leaving 10 bases unmatched. In nucleotides, the CDR3 is TGTGCCAGCAGACGGGACAGGGGTTCCTCCGATGGCTACACCTTC. This sequence encodes CASRRDRGSSDGYTF. Using reference TRBV2 and TRBJ1-2 for the parts outside the CDR3, the full variable domain is EPEVTQTPSHQVTQMGQEVILRCVPISNHLYFYWYRQILGQKVEFLVSFYNNEISEKSEIFDDQFSVERPDGSNFTLKIRSTKLEDSAMYFCASRRDRGSSDGYTFGSGTRLTVV.

This clone has more than one count but fewer than ten. The chain links TRBV7-2 to TRBJ2-5; D is unresolved. V lost 2 bases, J lost 5 bases, and 12 bases lay in between. Germline CDR1 is SGHTA and CDR2 is FQGNSA. The CDR3 has 14 amino acids. The CDR3 DNA sequence: TGTGCCAGCAGCTTACAGGCCACCGGGGAGACCCAGTACTTC. This translates into CASSLQATGETQYF. Full variable domain (remainder filled in from reference TRBV7-2 and TRBJ2-5): GAGVSQSPSNKVTEKGKDVELRCDPISGHTALYWYRQSLGQGLEFLIYFQGNSAPDKSGLPSDRFSAERTGGSVSTLTIQRTQQEDSAVYLCASSLQATGETQYFGPGTRLLVL.

The CDR3 reads CAIRSPLLRGHTDTQYF. The CDR3 region has the DNA TGTGCCATCAGATCTCCCCTGCTGAGGGGGCACACAGATACGCAGTATTTT. This chain uses TRBV10-3 with TRBJ2-3, with TRBD1 matching 7 bases. The CDR3 length is 17 residues. CDR1 is ENHRY, CDR2 SYGVKD, per germline. With V trimmed by 6 bases and J by 2 bases, 14 bases remained unmatched.

The chain couples TRBV7-3 to TRBJ2-3; the D is unclear. There are 14 residues in the CDR3. The V and J ends lost 4 bases and 2 bases respectively, with 10 bases between them. Germline V gene lookup returns CDR1 SGHTA and CDR2 FQGTGA. CDR3 in DNA: TGTGCCAGCAGCTCTAGTGGTGACACAGATACGCAGTATTTT. Amino acid sequence: CASSSSGDTDTQYF.

This chain links TRBV30 with TRBJ2-1; D could derive from TRBD1 or TRBD2 (5 bases each). CDR3 length equals 16 residues. V lost 4 bases, J lost 2 bases, and 18 bases lay in between. From germline, CDR1 is GTSNPN and CDR2 SVGIG (reference sequence). The CDR3 loop is CAWMEVGQGAYNEQFF. As DNA, the CDR3 is TGTGCCTGGATGGAGGTAGGACAAGGAGCCTACAATGAGCAGTTCTTC.

The J gene is TRBJ2-6, the V gene TRBV21-1; the table names TRBD1, a call not compared with the DNA. TRBV21-1 is described as a pseudogene. The CDR3 extends over 19 amino acids. CDR3 sequence (DNA): TGTGCCAGCAGCAAAGCCCTCTGGACAGGGGGCTCTGGGGCCAACGTCCTGACTTTC. This sequence encodes CASSKALWTGGSGANVLTF.

This chain uses TRBV2 with TRBJ2-5, with D perhaps TRBD1 (5 bases). Germline V lookup: CDR1 SNHLY, CDR2 FYNNEI. The ends were cut back, 7 bases at V and 2 bases at J, with 14 bases in the middle. This CDR3 comprises 14 residues. The CDR3 is CASNIQGTQETQYF. The CDR3 DNA reads as TGTGCCAGCAACATTCAGGGAACTCAAGAGACCCAGTACTTC.

The chain combines TRBV6-5 with TRBJ2-7; a possible D gene is TRBD1 (6 bases). V lost 5 bases and J 6 bases, leaving 11 bases between the germline ends. Germline loops: CDR1 MNHEY, CDR2 SVGAGI. The CDR3 runs to 12 residues. The CDR3 region has the DNA TGTGCCAGCAGTGGACAGCTCTTCGAGCAGTACTTC. Translation gives CASSGQLFEQYF.

The rearrangement uses TRBV6-1 and TRBJ2-2, with TRBD1 matching over 8 bases. The CDR3 covers 13 residues. The germline V gene encodes CDR1 MNHNS and CDR2 SASEGT. Germline trimming cut 6 bases from V and 7 bases from J; bases unmatched to any gene: 4. In DNA form, the CDR3 reads TGTGCCAGCAGCAGGGGGCTGAACGGGGAGCTGTTTTTT. It is translated as CASSRGLNGELFF.

As DNA, the CDR3 is TGTGCCAGCAGCACAGAGGGATACGGCTACGAGCAGTACTTC. This sequence encodes CASSTEGYGYEQYF. V is TRBV7-2 and J is TRBJ2-7; TRBD2 is a possible D gene (5 bases). Trimming stripped 5 bases from V and 3 bases from J, with 14 bases between. The CDR3 runs 14 residues. The germline gives CDR1 SGHTA, CDR2 FQGNSA. The variable domain in full, completed from reference TRBV7-2 and TRBJ2-7, reads GAGVSQSPSNKVTEKGKDVELRCDPISGHTALYWYRQSLGQGLEFLIYFQGNSAPDKSGLPSDRFSAERTGGSVSTLTIQRTQQEDSAVYLCASSTEGYGYEQYFGPGTRLTVT.

The chain is built from TRBV4-1 and TRBJ2-3; D may be TRBD2 (7 bases). Trimming cost V 0 bases and J 6 bases, with 10 bases left between them. Germline V gene data show CDR1 as MGHRA and CDR2 as YSYEKL. The CDR3 covers 14 residues. Here the CDR3 reads CASSQDTGGDTQYF. CDR3 nucleotide sequence: TGCGCCAGCAGCCAAGATACGGGGGGCGATACGCAGTATTTT.

The V and J genes are TRBV29-1 and TRBJ1-1; D gene ambiguous. V was clipped by 5 bases and J by 1 base, with 8 bases between them. This CDR3 contains 12 residues. Per germline, CDR1 SQVTM and CDR2 ANQGSEA. The CDR3: CSVSFRNTEAFF. The CDR3 nucleotides read TGCAGCGTTAGTTTTAGGAACACTGAAGCTTTCTTT.

This chain uses TRBV9 with TRBJ2-1; 8 positions agree with TRBD1. Germline-derived CDR1 and CDR2 are SGDLS and YYNGEE. V was clipped by 0 bases and J by 9 bases; unmatched bases: 8. This CDR3 has 15 amino acids. In nucleotides, the CDR3 is TGTGCCAGCAGCGTAGTGGACAGGGCCACCAGTGAGCAGTTCTTC. It is translated as CASSVVDRATSEQFF.

J is TRBJ1-4 and V is TRBV5-1; D is unclear. CDR3 length: 14 amino acids. Germline CDR1 reads SGHRS; CDR2 reads YFSETQ. V lost 1 base and J lost 3, with 7 bases in between. The CDR3 DNA follows: TGCGCCAGCAGCTTGAGGCCGGCTAATGAAAAACTGTTTTTT. Its translation is CASSLRPANEKLFF.

The chain employs TRBV2 and TRBJ1-3; D gene ambiguous. The CDR3 contains 14 residues. V was pared by 8 bases and J by 6 bases, with 17 bases between. Per germline, CDR1 SNHLY and CDR2 FYNNEI. CDR3 sequence: CASSDMAGENTIYF. CDR3 coding DNA: TGTGCCAGCTCTGACATGGCTGGTGAAAACACCATATATTTT.